This entry concerns a single T cell receptor beta chain. The data were obtained in a study of T cells after yellow fever vaccination. One entry per CDR3 protein, called by TCRdb with MiXCR from the 5' RACE reads. The top ten clones hold under 15% of a sample with 610,000 or so distinct CDR3 sequences, 9% to 15% of them seen once. V was trimmed by 5 bases and J by 3 bases, leaving 26 bases between them. Germline CDR1 MDHEN, CDR2 SYDVKM. The CDR3 contains 18 residues. The specimen was PBMCs, collected on the day of the yellow fever booster vaccination. The receptor was derived from a man aged 25 to 45 who received the YFV17D yellow fever vaccine. The chain employs TRBV28 and TRBJ2-7, with a tentative D call TRBD1 (6 bases). The CDR3 region has the DNA TGTGCCAGCAGTGTGAGAGAGCTAAGGACAGTAACGGACTACGAGCAGTACTTC. Residues: CASSVRELRTVTDYEQYF.